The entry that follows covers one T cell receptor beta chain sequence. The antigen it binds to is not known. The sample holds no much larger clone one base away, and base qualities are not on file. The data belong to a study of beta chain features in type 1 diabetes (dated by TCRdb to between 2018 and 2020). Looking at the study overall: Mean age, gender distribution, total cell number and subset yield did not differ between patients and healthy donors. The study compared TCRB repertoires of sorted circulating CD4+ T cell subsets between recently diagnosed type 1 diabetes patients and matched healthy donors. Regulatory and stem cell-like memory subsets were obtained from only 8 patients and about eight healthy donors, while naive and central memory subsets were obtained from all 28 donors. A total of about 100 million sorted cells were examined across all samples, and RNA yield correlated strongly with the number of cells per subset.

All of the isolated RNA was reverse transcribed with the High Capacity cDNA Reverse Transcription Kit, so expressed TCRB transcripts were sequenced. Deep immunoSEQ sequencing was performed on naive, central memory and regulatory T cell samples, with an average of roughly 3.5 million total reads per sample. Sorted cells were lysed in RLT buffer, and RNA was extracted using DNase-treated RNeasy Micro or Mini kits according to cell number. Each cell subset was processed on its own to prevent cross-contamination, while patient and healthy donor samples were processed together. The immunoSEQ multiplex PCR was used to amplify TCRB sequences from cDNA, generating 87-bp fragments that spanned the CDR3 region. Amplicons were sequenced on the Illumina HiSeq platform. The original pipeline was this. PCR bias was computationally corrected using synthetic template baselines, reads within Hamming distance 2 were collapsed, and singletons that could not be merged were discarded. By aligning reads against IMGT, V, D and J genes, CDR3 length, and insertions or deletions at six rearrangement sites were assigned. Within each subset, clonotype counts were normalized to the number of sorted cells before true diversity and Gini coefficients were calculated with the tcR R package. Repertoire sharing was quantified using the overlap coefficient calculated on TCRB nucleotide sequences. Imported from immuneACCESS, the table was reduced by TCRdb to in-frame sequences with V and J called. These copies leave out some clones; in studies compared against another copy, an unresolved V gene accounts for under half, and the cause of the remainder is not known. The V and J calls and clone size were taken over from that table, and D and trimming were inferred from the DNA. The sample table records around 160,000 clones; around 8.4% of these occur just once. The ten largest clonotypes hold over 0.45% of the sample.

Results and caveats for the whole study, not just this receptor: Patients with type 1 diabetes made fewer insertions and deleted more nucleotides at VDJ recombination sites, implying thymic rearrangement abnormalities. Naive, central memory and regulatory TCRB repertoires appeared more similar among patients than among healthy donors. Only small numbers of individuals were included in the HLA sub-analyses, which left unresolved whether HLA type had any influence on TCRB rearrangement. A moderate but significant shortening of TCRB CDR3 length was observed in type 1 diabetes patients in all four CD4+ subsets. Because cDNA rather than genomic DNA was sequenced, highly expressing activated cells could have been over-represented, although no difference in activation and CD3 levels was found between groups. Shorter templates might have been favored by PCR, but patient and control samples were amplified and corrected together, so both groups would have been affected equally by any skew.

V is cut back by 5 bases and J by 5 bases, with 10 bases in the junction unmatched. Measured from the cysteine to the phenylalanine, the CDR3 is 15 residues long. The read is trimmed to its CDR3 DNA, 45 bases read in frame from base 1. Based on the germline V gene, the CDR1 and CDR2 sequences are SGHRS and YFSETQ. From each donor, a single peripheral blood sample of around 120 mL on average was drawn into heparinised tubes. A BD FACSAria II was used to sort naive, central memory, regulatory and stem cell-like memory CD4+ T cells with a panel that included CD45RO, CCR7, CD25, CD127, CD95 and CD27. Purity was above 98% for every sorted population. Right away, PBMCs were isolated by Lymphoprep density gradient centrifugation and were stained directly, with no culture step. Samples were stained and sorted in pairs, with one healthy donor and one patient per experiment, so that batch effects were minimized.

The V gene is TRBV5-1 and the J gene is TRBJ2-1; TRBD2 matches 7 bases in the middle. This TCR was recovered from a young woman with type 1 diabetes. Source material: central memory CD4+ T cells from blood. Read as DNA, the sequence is TGCGCCAGCAGGTCAGGACTAGATCGCCACAATGAGCAGTTCTTC. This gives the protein CASRSGLDRHNEQFF.